This entry lists 27 T cell receptor beta chains sequenced from one sample in a study of spatial heterogeneity in lung cancer. Described time point: blood at routine non-recurrence follow-up after resection. TCRdb independently ran MiXCR on the 5' RACE reads; one entry per CDR3 protein. The sample includes fewer than 30,000 distinct CDR3 sequences, around 10% of them seen just once. The sequences come from PBMCs, collected at follow-up. All receptors derive from a male donor with early-stage non-small cell lung cancer.

By sample share, this clonotype is medium-sized. The genes are TRBV10-3 and TRBJ2-5; TRBD1 matches 10 bases. The J segment lost 7 bases and the V segment lost 3 bases, leaving 11 bases of the junction unmatched. Germline lookup yields CDR1 ENHRY and CDR2 SYGVKD. The CDR3 contains 16 residues. The DNA of the CDR3 is TGTGCCATCAGTGAAAAGGGATCTGGACAGGGGGGGACCCAGTACTTC. This gives the protein CAISEKGSGQGGTQYF.

This clonotype was counted many times. The junction differs from germline at one of its ends, possibly a read error. The chain uses TRBV7-7 and TRBJ2-3, with 8 bases lining up with TRBD2. The CDR3 sequence is 15 residues long. CDR1 and CDR2 (germline): SSHAT, FNYEAQ (reference sequence). The CDR3 DNA reads as TGTGCTAGCAGCTTAGCGCCGGGGGGGCGCGATACGCAGTATTTT. Its protein product is CASSLAPGGRDTQYF. The full variable domain, rest sourced from reference TRBV7-7 and TRBJ2-3, is GAGVSQSPRYKVTKRGQDVTLRCDPISSHATLYWYQQALGQGPEFLTYFNYEAQPDKSGLPSDRFSAERPEGSISTLTIQRTEQRDSAMYRCASSLAPGGRDTQYFGPGTRLTVL.

This clonotype was recorded at least ten times. The chain uses TRBV6-2 or TRBV6-3 and TRBJ2-7; 7 positions match TRBD1. Per the germline V gene, CDR1 is MNHEY and CDR2 is SVGEGT. This CDR3 region has 14 residues. Trimming at V came to 0 bases and at J to 4 bases, leaving 3 bases not matched to a gene. The CDR3 nucleotides are TGTGCCAGCAGTTACTCCAGGGGGTTATACGAGCAGTACTTC. Residues: CASSYSRGLYEQYF.

The chain uses TRBV27 and TRBJ2-6; 7 positions match TRBD1. CDR3 length equals 15 residues. Trimming took 6 bases from V and 2 from J; bases not matched to a gene: 4. Germline V gene sequence: CDR1 MNHEY, CDR2 SMNVEV (reference sequence). In DNA form, the CDR3 reads TGTGCCAGCAGGGACACAGGGGCTGGGGCCAACGTCCTGACTTTC. Translating it yields CASRDTGAGANVLTF.

This clonotype has more than one count but fewer than ten. The chain links TRBV7-9 to TRBJ2-2; D possibly matches TRBD1 or TRBD2 (6 bases each). Germline-derived CDR1 and CDR2 are SEHNR and FQNEAQ (reference sequence). V was clipped by 2 bases and J by 4 bases, with 20 bases between them. The CDR3 contains 18 residues. CDR3 coding DNA: TGTGCCAGCAGCTTACCACGGAGGGCAGGGGAAGGCACCGGGGAGCTGTTTTTT. Protein sequence: CASSLPRRAGEGTGELFF.

By proportion, this clonotype is medium-sized (0.01 to 0.1%). The chain carries TRBV2 and TRBJ1-1, with 7 bases fitting TRBD1. The germline V gene has CDR1 SNHLY and CDR2 FYNNEI. The V and J ends lost 6 bases and 5 bases, in that order; junction bases with no gene match: 9. This CDR3 spans 14 amino acids. The CDR3 DNA sequence: TGTGCCAGCAGCGAGGGGGCAAAAGGGACTGAAGCTTTCTTT. Encoded protein: CASSEGAKGTEAFF.

This clonotype was detected ten times or more. The chain carries TRBV28 and TRBJ1-5, with D possibly being TRBD1 (5 bases). This CDR3 is built from 14 residues. V dropped 7 bases and J dropped 3 bases, with 13 bases sitting between them. Germline V gene lookup returns CDR1 MDHEN and CDR2 SYDVKM. The CDR3 here is CASTQRGINQPQHF. CDR3 in DNA: TGTGCCAGCACCCAAAGGGGTATCAATCAGCCCCAGCATTTT.

This clonotype was seen ten or more times. This rearrangement joins TRBV12-2 to TRBJ1-3; TRBD1 is the table's D call and was not checked against the DNA. TRBV12-2 is a documented pseudogene. CDR3 length: 17 residues. In nucleotides, the CDR3 is TGTGCAAGTCGCTATGGGGGTCGGGGTTTCTCTGGAAACACCATATATTTT. Amino acid sequence: CASRYGGRGFSGNTIYF.

The CDR3 DNA is TGCAGTGCTGGGCAGGGCGGCGGAAACATTCAGTACTTC. This translates into CSAGQGGGNIQYF. The chain couples TRBV20-1 to TRBJ2-4, with a tentative D call TRBD1 (5 bases). The V gene lost 5 bases and the J gene lost 6 bases, with 14 bases spanning the gap. Germline-derived CDR1 and CDR2 are DFQATT and SNEGSKA (reference sequence). The CDR3 spans 13 residues.

This clonotype was picked up many times. This chain uses TRBV6-1 with TRBJ2-3; D remains unclear. Germline V CDR1 and CDR2: MNHNS, SASEGT. V gave up 7 bases and J gave up 6 bases, with 14 bases separating them. The CDR3 contains 13 residues. CDR3 in DNA: TGTGCCAGCAAAGTGGTAGCATGGGATACGCAGTATTTT. This sequence encodes CASKVVAWDTQYF.

V usage is TRBV11-2 and J usage is TRBJ2-7, with D uncertain. CDR1 and CDR2 (germline): SGHAT, FQNNGV. Trimming cost V 1 base and J 2 bases, with 9 bases left between them. The CDR3 is 14 amino acids. CDR3 DNA: TGTGCCAGCAGCTTAGTGGGATCCACCTACGAGCAGTACTTC. Translating it yields CASSLVGSTYEQYF.

V is TRBV7-8 and J is TRBJ1-6; D gene ambiguous. The germline V and J ends were trimmed by 2 bases and 8 bases, with 10 bases remaining between them. Per germline, CDR1 SGHVS and CDR2 FQNEAQ. The CDR3 has 14 amino acids. The CDR3 loop reads CASSLFLGDSPLHF. The DNA of the CDR3 is TGTGCCAGCAGCTTATTCCTTGGCGATTCACCCCTCCACTTT.

This clonotype was seen ten or more times. The chain uses TRBV5-6 and TRBJ1-1, with D hard to call. Trimming cost V 2 bases and J 11 bases, with 13 bases left between them. CDR1 is SGHDT and CDR2 is YYEEEE in the germline V gene. The CDR3 spans 12 residues. The CDR3 region is CASSLMNFPAFF. As DNA, the CDR3 is TGTGCCAGCAGCTTAATGAATTTTCCGGCTTTCTTT.

The sample holds a few counts of this clonotype. In nucleotides, the CDR3 is TGTGCCAGCAGCCAAGGCCCCCTAGCGGGGGGTATCTGGGAAGAGACCCAGTACTTC. This gives the protein CASSQGPLAGGIWEETQYF. This rearrangement joins TRBV3-1 to TRBJ2-5; TRBD2 aligns across 11 bases. From germline, CDR1 is LGHDT and CDR2 YNNKEL (reference sequence). V was clipped by 1 base and J by 3 bases; unmatched bases: 13. The CDR3 consists of 19 residues.

There are many counts of this clonotype. The chain employs TRBV29-1 and TRBJ2-5, with D possibly being TRBD2 (6 bases). CDR1 and CDR2 from the germline V gene are SQVTM and ANQGSEA. The CDR3 loop spans 15 amino acids. V shed 0 bases and J shed 1 base, with 12 bases lying between them. The CDR3 sequence is CSVEDHRGGQETQYF. CDR3 nucleotides: TGCAGCGTTGAAGATCACCGGGGAGGCCAAGAGACCCAGTACTTC. Supplemented by reference TRBV29-1 and TRBJ2-5, the full variable domain reads SAVISQKPSRDICQRGTSLTIQCQVDSQVTMMFWYRQQPGQSLTLIATANQGSEATYESGFVIDKFPISRPNLTFSTLTVSNMSPEDSSIYLCSVEDHRGGQETQYFGPGTRLLVL.

V is TRBV4-2 and J is TRBJ2-3, with 11 bases identical to TRBD2. The V gene's germline CDR1 is LGHNA and CDR2 YNFKEQ. J was trimmed by 4 bases and V by 1 base; bases with no gene match: 1. This CDR3 contains 15 residues. DNA of the CDR3: TGTGCCAGCAGCCAAGGTAGCGGGGGGGCAGATACGCAGTATTTT. This translates into CASSQGSGGADTQYF.

V gene TRBV20-1 combines with J gene TRBJ2-7, with 12 bases that match TRBD2. Trimming cost V 5 bases and J 6 bases; bases outside gene matches: 8. The CDR3 sequence is 14 residues long. Germline V gene lookup returns CDR1 DFQATT and CDR2 SNEGSKA (reference sequence). The CDR3 loop is CSAYGLAGKGEQYF. As DNA, the CDR3 is TGCAGTGCTTACGGACTAGCGGGGAAGGGCGAGCAGTACTTC.

This clonotype was recorded at least ten times. The V and J genes are TRBV24-1 and TRBJ2-5; 9 nucleotides match TRBD1. The CDR3 sequence is 16 residues long. CDR1 and CDR2 from the germline V gene are KGHDR and SFDVKD. The junction had 8 bases not matched to a gene; V was cut back by 5 bases and J by 2 bases. The CDR3 loop reads CATSVRTGARQETQYF. The CDR3 nucleotides are TGTGCCACCAGTGTTCGGACAGGGGCGAGACAAGAGACCCAGTACTTC.

This clonotype was found many times. This rearrangement joins TRBV7-9 to TRBJ2-7, with TRBD1 identical over 10 bases. CDR3 length: 16 amino acids. Per germline, CDR1 SEHNR and CDR2 FQNEAQ (reference sequence). The V segment lost 5 bases and the J segment 3 bases; nucleotides outside the gene matches: 10. The chain's CDR3 is CASSRGTGTGDYEQYF. The DNA of the CDR3 is TGTGCCAGCAGCCGTGGAACCGGGACAGGGGACTACGAGCAGTACTTC.

This clonotype showed up many times. The chain uses TRBV2 and TRBJ2-2, with D perhaps assigned TRBD1 or TRBD2 (6 bases each). Trimming took off 6 bases at V and 7 bases at J, with 18 bases between the two ends. This CDR3 comprises 15 residues. CDR1 is SNHLY and CDR2 is FYNNEI in the germline V gene. CDR3 in DNA: TGTGCCAGCAGAGCCTTTGGGGGGCGTAGCGGGGAGCTGTTTTTT. Translated, it gives CASRAFGGRSGELFF.

In this sample, this clonotype turned up many times. This chain links TRBV28 with TRBJ1-2; D is unresolved. The CDR3 totals 12 residues. The germline V gene encodes CDR1 MDHEN and CDR2 SYDVKM. Trimming left V 5 bases short and J 5 bases short, with 9 bases between. The CDR3 nucleotides read TGTGCCAGCAGTCCCCGGGCGTATGGCTACACCTTC. Encoded protein: CASSPRAYGYTF.

This clonotype has only a few counts. J is TRBJ2-5 and V is TRBV7-8; TRBD2 aligns across 10 bases. The CDR3 runs 16 residues. V gave up 3 bases and J gave up 10 bases; unmatched junction bases: 14. In germline, CDR1 is SGHVS, CDR2 FQNEAQ. In DNA, the CDR3 is TGTGCCAGCAGCTTTCTGACTAGCGGGCTACCCGAGGGCCAGTACTTC. Protein: CASSFLTSGLPEGQYF.

This clonotype was recorded many times. The V and J genes are TRBV23-1 and TRBJ2-1; TRBD1 aligns across 10 bases. TRBV23-1 is placed among ORFs of uncertain function. The CDR3 covers 13 residues. V dropped 8 bases and J dropped 8; count of bases not matched to a gene: 6. The CDR3 DNA is TGCGCCAGCGGGGACAGGGGCGCCCATGAGCAGTTCTTC. It translates to CASGDRGAHEQFF.

The table lists this clonotype with many counts. The J gene is TRBJ2-7, the V gene TRBV3-1; D possibly matches TRBD1 or TRBD2 (5 bases each). The ends were cut back, 4 bases at V and 4 bases at J, with 11 bases in the middle. The CDR3 has 13 residues. The germline V gene has CDR1 LGHDT and CDR2 YNNKEL (reference sequence). The CDR3 reads CASSLGTAYEQYF. CDR3 DNA: TGTGCCAGCAGCCTGGGGACGGCTTACGAGCAGTACTTC.

There are many counts of this clonotype. V is TRBV7-9 and J is TRBJ2-3, with a possible D match to TRBD2 (6 bases). V lost 3 bases to trimming and J lost 4 bases, with 8 bases between them. The CDR3 has 13 residues. Germline V gene sequence: CDR1 SEHNR, CDR2 FQNEAQ (reference sequence). The CDR3 nucleotides read TGTGCCAGCAGCTTTCGACTAGCAGATACGCAGTATTTT. Translation: CASSFRLADTQYF.

This chain connects TRBV5-1 to TRBJ2-5; no clear D. The CDR3 is 13 amino acids. Looked up from germline, CDR1 is SGHRS and CDR2 is YFSETQ. Trimming removed 3 bases at V and 5 bases at J, with 11 bases between. In nucleotides, the CDR3 is TGCGCCAGCAGCTCGGGCGGAAGGGAGACCCAGTACTTC. Protein sequence: CASSSGGRETQYF.

This clonotype was counted ten times or more. The chain is built from TRBV10-3 and TRBJ2-1, with 10 bases aligning to TRBD1. From germline, CDR1 is ENHRY and CDR2 SYGVKD. The CDR3 sequence is 13 residues long. The junction had 6 bases not matched to a gene; V was cut back by 8 bases and J by 8 bases. The CDR3 bases are TGTGCCATCGGACAGGGGGACACCGATGAGCAGTTCTTC. This codes for CAIGQGDTDEQFF.